The TCR beta chain described here comes from a study of blood T cell repertoires in COVID-19. Study overall: Some COVID-19 samples were acute and others convalescent; all came from the United States, Italy and Spain. PBMCs, B-cell-depleted T cells, or T cells provided the cDNA or gDNA that made up the material.

Methods used by the authors: Amplification with reference gene primers provided the estimates of nucleated cell counts. Clones were read by immunoSEQ multiplex PCR, and TCRdb kept only the in-frame ones, dropping some. V, J and clone size were drawn from that table, and D and trimming were deduced from the DNA. The sample holds about 160,000 clones, around 85% seen once. V shed 6 bases, J shed 7 bases, and the junction held 12 bases outside the gene matches. Germline V CDR1 and CDR2: MNHEY, SMNVEV (reference sequence). The CDR3 is 16 amino acids. This rearrangement joins TRBV27 to TRBJ1-6; 7 nucleotides match TRBD1. Sequencing was carried out using peripheral blood. The origin of this receptor is an elderly man with COVID-19, enrolled during active disease. Written as DNA, the CDR3 is TGTGCCAGCAGCTCCCGCTTTACAGGGGAGAATTCACCCCTCCACTTT. Translated: CASSSRFTGENSPLHF.